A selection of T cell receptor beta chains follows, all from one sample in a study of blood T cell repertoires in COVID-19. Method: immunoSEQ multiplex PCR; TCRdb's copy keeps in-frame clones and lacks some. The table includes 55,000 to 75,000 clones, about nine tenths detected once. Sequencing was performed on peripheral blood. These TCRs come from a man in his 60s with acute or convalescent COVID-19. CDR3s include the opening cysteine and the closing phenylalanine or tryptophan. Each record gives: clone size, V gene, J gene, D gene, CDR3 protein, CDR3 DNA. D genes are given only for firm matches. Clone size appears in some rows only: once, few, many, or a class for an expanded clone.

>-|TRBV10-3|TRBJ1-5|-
CAIRDSRDNQPQHF
TGTGCCATCAGGGACAGTAGGGACAATCAGCCCCAGCATTTT
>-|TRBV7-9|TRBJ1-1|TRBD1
CASSSRTGGMTNTEAFF
TGTGCCAGCAGCTCGAGGACAGGAGGTATGACGAACACTGAAGCTTTCTTT
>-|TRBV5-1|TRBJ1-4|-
CASSLAPADTGEKLFF
TGCGCCAGCAGCTTGGCGCCCGCGGATACGGGTGAAAAACTGTTTTTT
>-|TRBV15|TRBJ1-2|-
CATSREQGRHYTF
TGTGCCACCAGCAGAGAACAGGGAAGACACTACACCTTC
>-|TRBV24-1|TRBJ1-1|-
CATSAGWDTEAFF
TGTGCCACCAGTGCGGGTTGGGACACTGAAGCTTTCTTT
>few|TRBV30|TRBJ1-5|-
CAWSVQSNQPQHF
TGTGCCTGGAGTGTACAGTCCAATCAGCCCCAGCATTTT
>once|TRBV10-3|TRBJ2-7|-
CAISVGGGSTGQGVF
-
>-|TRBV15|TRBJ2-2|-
CATSSWDYTGELFF
TGTGCCACCAGCTCCTGGGACTACACCGGGGAGCTGTTTTTT
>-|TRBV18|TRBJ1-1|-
CASSTSGNTEAFF
TGTGCCAGCTCTACTAGTGGGAACACTGAAGCTTTCTTT
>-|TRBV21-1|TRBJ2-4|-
CASPPEVPAKNIQYF
TGTGCCAGCCCACCGGAGGTTCCAGCCAAAAACATTCAGTACTTC
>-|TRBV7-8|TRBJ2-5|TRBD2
CASSARLAGGETQYF
TGTGCCAGCAGCGCTCGACTAGCGGGGGGGGAGACCCAGTACTTC
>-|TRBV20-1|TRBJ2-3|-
CSARPGDTQYF
TGCAGTGCTAGACCAGGGGATACGCAGTATTTT
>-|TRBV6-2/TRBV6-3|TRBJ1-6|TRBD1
CASSRTGRYNSPLHF
TGTGCCAGCAGCCGGACAGGGAGGTATAATTCACCCCTCCACTTT
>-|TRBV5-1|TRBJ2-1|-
CASSFRGAIYNEQFF
TGCGCCAGCAGCTTTCGGGGGGCGATCTACAATGAGCAGTTCTTC
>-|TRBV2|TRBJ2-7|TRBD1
CASLRDRGYEQYF
TGTGCCAGTCTCCGGGACAGGGGATACGAGCAGTACTTC
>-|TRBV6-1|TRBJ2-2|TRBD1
CASSEMRTGTGELFF
TGTGCCAGCAGTGAGATGCGGACAGGGACCGGGGAGCTGTTTTTT
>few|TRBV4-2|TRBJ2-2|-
CASSQAGQSGELFF
TGTGCCAGCAGCCAAGCTGGACAGTCCGGGGAGCTGTTTTTT
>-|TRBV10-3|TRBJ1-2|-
CAISEEGLDYGYTF
TGTGCCATCAGTGAGGAGGGACTCGACTATGGCTACACCTTC
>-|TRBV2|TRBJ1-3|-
CASSVTGNSGNTIYF
TGTGCCAGCAGTGTCACAGGGAACTCTGGAAACACCATATATTTT
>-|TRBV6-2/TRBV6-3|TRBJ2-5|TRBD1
CASSYERGQGPGETQYF
TGTGCCAGCAGTTACGAACGCGGACAGGGTCCAGGAGAGACCCAGTACTTC
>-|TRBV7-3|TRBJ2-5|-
CASSLGGGTEETQYF
TGTGCCAGCAGCTTAGGTGGGGGGACAGAAGAGACCCAGTACTTC
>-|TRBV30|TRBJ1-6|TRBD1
CAWRRGTGSPLHF
TGTGCCTGGAGGAGGGGGACAGGGTCACCCCTCCACTTT
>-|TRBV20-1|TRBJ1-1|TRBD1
CSARVQGRTEAFF
TGCAGTGCTCGTGTACAGGGGAGAACTGAAGCTTTCTTT
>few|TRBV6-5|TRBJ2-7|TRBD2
CASSYLSGRDPYEQYF
TGTGCCAGCAGTTACCTCTCAGGGAGGGACCCCTACGAGCAGTACTTC
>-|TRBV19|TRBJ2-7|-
CASTSDGDEQYF
-
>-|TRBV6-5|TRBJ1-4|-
CASKTQGRVFF
TGTGCCAGCAAAACACAGGGAAGGGTGTTTTTT
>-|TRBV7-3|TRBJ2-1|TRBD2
CASSTHGGAYNEQFF
TGTGCCAGCAGCACTCACGGGGGGGCCTACAATGAGCAGTTCTTC
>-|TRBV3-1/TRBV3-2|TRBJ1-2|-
CASSHSIANYGYTF
TGTGCCAGCAGCCATTCGATAGCTAACTATGGCTACACCTTC
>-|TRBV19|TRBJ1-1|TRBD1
CASSWGQGIVTEAFF
TGTGCCAGTAGTTGGGGACAGGGGATCGTCACTGAAGCTTTCTTT
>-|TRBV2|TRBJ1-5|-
CASIENSNQPQHF
TGTGCCAGCATAGAAAATAGCAATCAGCCCCAGCATTTT
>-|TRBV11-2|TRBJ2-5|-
CASRGTRGWQETQYF
TGTGCCAGCAGAGGCACCAGGGGATGGCAAGAGACCCAGTACTTC
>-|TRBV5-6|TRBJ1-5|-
CASSLGRTVSQPQHF
TGTGCCAGCAGCCTGGGACGGACAGTGAGTCAGCCCCAGCATTTT
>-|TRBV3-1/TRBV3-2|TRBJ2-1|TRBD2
CASSTSGGARNEQFF
TGTGCCAGCAGTACCAGCGGGGGGGCCAGGAATGAGCAGTTCTTC
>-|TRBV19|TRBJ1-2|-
CASSSQGLGYTF
TGTGCCAGTAGTAGTCAGGGCCTTGGCTACACCTTC
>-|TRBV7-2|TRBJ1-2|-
CASSFDSLSYGYTF
TGTGCCAGCAGCTTCGACAGCCTTAGCTATGGCTACACCTTC
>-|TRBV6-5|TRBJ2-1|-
CASRSSLVHNEQFF
TGTGCCAGCAGGAGTTCCCTTGTCCACAATGAGCAGTTCTTC
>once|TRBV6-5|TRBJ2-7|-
CASTYGGKGAHEQYF
TGTGCCAGCACCTATGGGGGGAAAGGGGCCCACGAGCAGTACTTC
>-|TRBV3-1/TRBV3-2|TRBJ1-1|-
CASSPWTENTEAFF
TGTGCCAGCAGCCCCTGGACAGAGAACACTGAAGCTTTCTTT
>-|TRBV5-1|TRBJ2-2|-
CASSLQVRGSNTGELFF
TGCGCCAGCAGCTTGCAAGTCCGGGGATCGAACACCGGGGAGCTGTTTTTT
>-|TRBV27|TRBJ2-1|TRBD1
CASSSGGAYNEQFF
TGTGCCAGCAGTTCAGGGGGCGCCTACAATGAGCAGTTCTTC
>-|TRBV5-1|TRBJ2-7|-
CASSLLSGPSYEQYF
TGCGCCAGCAGCTTGCTATCAGGGCCGTCCTACGAGCAGTACTTC
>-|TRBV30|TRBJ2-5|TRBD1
CAWSRDRGETQYF
TGTGCCTGGAGTCGGGACAGGGGCGAGACCCAGTACTTC
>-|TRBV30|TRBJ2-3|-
CAWSVRFGGRTDTQYF
-
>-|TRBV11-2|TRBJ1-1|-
CASSLATQGNTEAFF
TGTGCCAGCAGCTTAGCCACACAGGGAAACACTGAAGCTTTCTTT
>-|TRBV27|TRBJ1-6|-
CASSNGRTVRNSPLHF
TGTGCCAGCAGCAACGGGAGGACTGTACGTAATTCACCCCTCCACTTT
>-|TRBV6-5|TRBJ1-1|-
CASSLGGNTEAFF
TGTGCCAGTTCTCTTGGAGGTAACACTGAAGCTTTCTTT
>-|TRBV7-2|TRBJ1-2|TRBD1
CASSLTGGVYGYTF
TGTGCCAGCAGCTTAACAGGGGGCGTCTATGGCTACACCTTC
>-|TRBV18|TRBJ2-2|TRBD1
CASSRQGVANTGELFF
TGTGCCAGCTCACGACAGGGGGTTGCGAACACCGGGGAGCTGTTTTTT
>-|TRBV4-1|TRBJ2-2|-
CASSHRQANTGELFF
TGCGCCAGCAGCCATCGACAGGCGAACACCGGGGAGCTGTTTTTT
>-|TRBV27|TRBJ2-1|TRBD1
CASSPGTGLAGEQFF
TGTGCCAGCAGCCCAGGGACAGGTTTAGCCGGTGAGCAGTTCTTC
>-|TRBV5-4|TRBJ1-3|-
CASSLPGLGNTIYF
TGTGCCAGCAGCTTACCGGGTCTTGGAAACACCATATATTTT
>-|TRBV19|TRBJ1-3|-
CASSIDGDTSGNTIYF
TGTGCCAGTAGTATTGATGGGGACACCTCTGGAAACACCATATATTTT
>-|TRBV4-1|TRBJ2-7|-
CASSLSGQQYF
TGCGCCAGCAGCCTCTCAGGGCAGCAGTACTTC
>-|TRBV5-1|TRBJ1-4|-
CASSLLDEKLFF
TGCGCCAGCAGCTTGTTAGATGAAAAACTGTTTTTT
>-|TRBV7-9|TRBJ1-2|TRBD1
CASWRGTGDNYGYTF
TGTGCCTCATGGCGGGGGACAGGGGATAACTATGGCTACACCTTC
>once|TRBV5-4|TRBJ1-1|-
CASSLTLNTEAFF
TGTGCCAGCAGCTTGACACTGAACACTGAAGCTTTCTTT